Below, 24 T cell receptor beta chains from the same sample are listed, as sequenced in a study of blood T cell repertoires in COVID-19. Sequenced by immunoSEQ multiplex PCR; TCRdb stores in-frame clones only, minus some. There are about 240,000 clones in the sample; 80% to 95% occur only once, and 0.83% lies in the top ten. The sequencing input was peripheral blood. The receptors originated from a man between 25 and 39 years old with COVID-19, enrolled during active disease.

The J gene is TRBJ2-5, the V gene TRBV10-3, with D perhaps TRBD1 (6 bases). CDR3 length equals 14 residues. Germline V gives CDR1 ENHRY, CDR2 SYGVKD. V was cut by 8 bases and J by 1 base, with 14 bases left in between. CDR3 protein: CAIGGQTGQETQYF. The CDR3 DNA follows: TGTGCCATCGGGGGTCAGACAGGCCAAGAGACCCAGTACTTC.

This chain links TRBV28 with TRBJ1-3; possibly TRBD1 for D (6 bases). The ends were cut back, 8 bases at V and 4 bases at J, with 15 bases in the middle. The germline gives CDR1 MDHEN, CDR2 SYDVKM. This CDR3 contains 14 residues. CDR3 amino acids: CASSTQGPGNTIYF. For the CDR3, the DNA is TGTGCCAGCTCGACACAGGGCCCCGGAAACACCATATATTTT.

This sequence joins TRBV10-3 and TRBJ1-1, with TRBD1 matching over 7 bases. The CDR3 has 15 amino acids. The J segment lost 1 base and the V segment lost 8 bases, leaving 10 bases of the junction unmatched. The germline V gene encodes CDR1 ENHRY and CDR2 SYGVKD. In DNA, the CDR3 is TGTGCCATCGGGGCCCTGGAGGGGGCGAACACTGAAGCTTTCTTT. Translated: CAIGALEGANTEAFF.

The chain recombines TRBV3-1 (or the pseudogene TRBV3-2) with TRBJ1-3; 7 nucleotides match TRBD1. The CDR3 is 19 amino acids. V was clipped by 3 bases and J by 1 base; unmatched bases: 15. Germline CDR1 and CDR2: LGHDT and YNNKEL (reference sequence). In DNA, the CDR3 is TGTGCCAGCAGCCACCCTGGGTGGACAGGCCTCGGGTCTGGAAACACCATATATTTT. Its protein product is CASSHPGWTGLGSGNTIYF.

The rearrangement uses TRBV15 and TRBJ2-6; TRBD2 matches at 9 bases. The germline V gene encodes CDR1 LNHNV and CDR2 YYDKDF (reference sequence). The CDR3 has 18 amino acids. V shed 4 bases and J 4 bases; nucleotides not matched to a gene: 11. The CDR3 protein is CATSKVVAGVAGANVLTF. The CDR3 DNA follows: TGTGCCACCAGCAAAGTTGTAGCGGGGGTGGCCGGGGCCAACGTCCTGACTTTC.

This chain uses TRBV3-1 (or the pseudogene TRBV3-2) with TRBJ1-6; 10 bases align to TRBD1. Germline CDR1 reads LGHDT; CDR2 reads YNNKEL (reference sequence). CDR3 length: 14 residues. V was pared by 6 bases and J by 6 bases, with 2 bases of the junction left unmatched. CDR3 sequence (DNA): TGTGCCAGCAGTCGGACAGGGGGTAATTCACCCCTCCACTTT. Its translation is CASSRTGGNSPLHF.

The chain has TRBV6-5 and TRBJ2-1, with 8 nucleotides matching TRBD2. The junction had 10 bases not matched to a gene; V was cut back by 8 bases and J by 7 bases. The V gene's germline CDR1 is MNHEY and CDR2 SVGAGI. The CDR3 has 14 residues. The CDR3 reads CASHSPGGKNEQFF. For the CDR3, the DNA is TGTGCCAGCCATTCCCCGGGGGGGAAGAATGAGCAGTTCTTC.

The genes are TRBV5-1 and TRBJ2-7; tentatively, D is TRBD1 (6 bases). The germline V gene has CDR1 SGHRS and CDR2 YFSETQ. Deletions cut 3 bases from V and 3 bases from J, with 10 bases between. The CDR3 loop spans 13 amino acids. As DNA, the CDR3 is TGCGCCAGCAGCTCCAGGGGTCTCTACGAGCAGTACTTC. It translates to CASSSRGLYEQYF.

This clone has just one count. This CDR3 is CASSDPRDRAKNTEAFF. The CDR3 nucleotides are TGTGCCAGCAGTGACCCCCGGGACAGGGCCAAAAACACTGAAGCTTTCTTT. This chain links TRBV6-1 with TRBJ1-1, with 9 bases fitting TRBD1. With V trimmed by 3 bases and J by 2 bases, 10 bases remained unmatched. This CDR3 comprises 17 residues. Germline V lookup: CDR1 MNHNS, CDR2 SASEGT.

The chain recombines TRBV10-3 with TRBJ1-2; D remains unclear. Germline-derived CDR1 and CDR2 are ENHRY and SYGVKD. V was pared by 4 bases and J by 2 bases, with 11 bases between. The CDR3 runs to 14 residues. In nucleotides, the CDR3 is TGTGCCATCAGTGGGAGTCTTGGAAACTATGGCTACACCTTC. It codes for CAISGSLGNYGYTF.

The chain uses TRBV5-1 and TRBJ2-1, with 7 nucleotides matching TRBD2. Germline-derived CDR1 and CDR2 are SGHRS and YFSETQ. CDR3 length equals 16 residues. V lost 2 bases and J lost 8; bases outside the gene matches: 13. CDR3 nucleotide sequence: TGCGCCAGCAGCTTCCTTAAGAGCGGGGAATTCGATGAGCAGTTCTTC. It yields the protein CASSFLKSGEFDEQFF.

The V call is TRBV11-1, the J call TRBJ2-7, with 9 bases matching TRBD2. Germline V CDR1 and CDR2: SGHAT, FQDESV (reference sequence). The CDR3 covers 15 residues. The V segment lost 1 base and the J segment 5 bases; nucleotides outside the gene matches: 6. CDR3 nucleotides: TGTGCCAGCAGCTTAGACTCTAGCGGGGTAGACGAGCAGTACTTC. Amino acid sequence: CASSLDSSGVDEQYF.

The chain links TRBV10-1 to TRBJ1-1, with 8 bases that match TRBD1. Trimming took 2 bases from V and 5 from J; bases not matched to a gene: 4. This CDR3 region has 14 residues. Looked up from germline, CDR1 is WNHNN and CDR2 is SYGVQD (reference sequence). The CDR3 DNA is TGCGCCAGCAGTGAGGACAGGGGATGGACTGAAGCTTTCTTT. It is translated as CASSEDRGWTEAFF.

The chain links TRBV24-1 to TRBJ2-3; the D gene is possibly TRBD2 (6 bases). The ends were cut back, 3 bases at V and 5 bases at J, with 8 bases in the middle. The CDR3 contains 13 residues. Germline V lookup: CDR1 KGHDR, CDR2 SFDVKD. The CDR3 loop is CATSDGGEDTQYF. CDR3 DNA: TGTGCCACCAGTGATGGCGGGGAAGATACGCAGTATTTT.

V gene TRBV30 combines with J gene TRBJ2-3, with 10 bases lining up with TRBD2. The CDR3 totals 15 residues. The V gene's germline CDR1 is GTSNPN and CDR2 SVGIG (reference sequence). V dropped 2 bases and J dropped 6; count of bases not matched to a gene: 8. The CDR3 spells CAWSLGSGGIDTQYF. In DNA, the CDR3 is TGTGCCTGGAGTTTGGGTAGCGGGGGGATTGATACGCAGTATTTT.

CDR3 amino acids: CASSPGSGGLRTDTQYF. CDR3 bases: TGTGCCAGCAGCCCGGGAAGCGGGGGGCTACGCACAGATACGCAGTATTTT. V and J are TRBV3-1 (or the pseudogene TRBV3-2) and TRBJ2-3; 9 bases map to TRBD2. The CDR3 has 17 amino acids. Germline trimming cut 4 bases from V and 1 base from J; bases unmatched to any gene: 9. The V gene's germline CDR1 is LGHDT and CDR2 YNNKEL (reference sequence).

V is TRBV6-4 and J is TRBJ2-1, with D possibly being TRBD1 (6 bases). V shed 0 bases and J shed 8 bases, with 17 bases lying between them. The CDR3 covers 16 residues. From germline, CDR1 is MRHNA and CDR2 SNTAGT. The CDR3 loop reads CASSDSWQGYLHEQFF. DNA for the CDR3: TGTGCCAGCAGTGACTCCTGGCAGGGGTACTTACATGAGCAGTTCTTC.

This clone was detected a few times. The V gene is TRBV27, the J gene TRBJ2-7, with TRBD2 matching 10 bases. The V segment lost 5 bases and the J segment 3 bases; nucleotides outside the gene matches: 7. From germline, CDR1 is MNHEY and CDR2 SMNVEV (reference sequence). The CDR3 is 15 amino acids. The CDR3 sequence is CASSRSLAGVYEQYF. CDR3 bases: TGTGCCAGCAGTCGTTCCCTAGCGGGGGTCTACGAGCAGTACTTC.

The V call is TRBV10-1, the J call TRBJ1-1; D is unclear. CDR3 length equals 16 residues. CDR1 and CDR2 from the germline V gene are WNHNN and SYGVQD (reference sequence). V lost 6 bases to trimming and J lost 1 base, with 18 bases between them. The CDR3 loop is CASRGRSTRRNTEAFF. CDR3 sequence (DNA): TGCGCCAGCAGGGGCAGGTCAACTCGAAGGAACACTGAAGCTTTCTTT.

The chain carries TRBV5-1 and TRBJ2-7; 9 positions match TRBD1. V lost 4 bases and J lost 3; bases outside the gene matches: 11. CDR3 length: 16 residues. In germline, CDR1 is SGHRS, CDR2 YFSETQ. The DNA of the CDR3 is TGCGCCAGCAGCAACGGCCGGGACAGGGCGGTCTACGAGCAGTACTTC. Encoded protein: CASSNGRDRAVYEQYF.

The chain uses TRBV29-1 and TRBJ1-5; 9 nucleotides agree with TRBD1. Per the germline V gene, CDR1 is SQVTM and CDR2 is ANQGSEA. The J segment lost 3 bases and the V segment lost 6 bases, leaving 3 bases of the junction unmatched. The CDR3 contains 13 residues. CDR3 loop: CSVTGGSNQPQHF. For the CDR3, the DNA is TGCAGCGTGACAGGGGGGTCCAATCAGCCCCAGCATTTT.

This clone has only one observation. The chain joins TRBV19 to TRBJ1-2; 8 nucleotides match TRBD1. Germline V lookup: CDR1 LNHDA, CDR2 SQIVND (reference sequence). CDR3 length: 15 residues. The ends lost 3 bases at V and 4 bases at J; junction bases unmatched: 7. As DNA, the CDR3 is TGTGCCAGTAGTATGAAAGGACAGGGAGTCTATGGCTACACCTTC. It specifies CASSMKGQGVYGYTF.

The rearrangement uses TRBV4-1 and TRBJ1-5; possible D gene TRBD1, 5 bases. Between the trimmed V and J ends, which lost 0 bases and 7 bases, there was a span of 16 bases. CDR1 is MGHRA and CDR2 is YSYEKL in the germline V gene. There are 16 residues in the CDR3. CDR3 DNA: TGCGCCAGCAGCCAAGATCCTATAGGGGAACTACAGCCCCAGCATTTT. Translated, it gives CASSQDPIGELQPQHF.

The chain links TRBV6-5 to TRBJ1-3; the match to TRBD1 covers 7 bases. J lost 3 bases, V lost 6 bases, and 8 bases had no gene match. The CDR3 consists of 15 residues. Germline CDR1 MNHEY, CDR2 SVGAGI. DNA of the CDR3: TGTGCCAGCAGGCAAAACAGGGGAAGTGGAAACACCATATATTTT. Its translation: CASRQNRGSGNTIYF.